This TCR beta chain was found in a study of OX40 agonist ivuxolimab in advanced cancers. Germline CDR1 is SGHDT and CDR2 is YYEEEE. The CDR3 runs 12 residues. The V and J ends lost 2 bases and 7 bases respectively, with 9 bases between them. The repertoire was sequenced with immunoSEQ multiplex PCR; TCRdb's copy has only in-frame clones and lacks some. Counted here are around 33,000 clones, roughly 84% occurring once; the ten biggest clones make up about a fifth. This clonotype was sampled from an adult with an advanced solid tumor such as melanoma, head and neck, liver or kidney cancer. The starting material was CD4+ or CD8+ T cells sorted from blood, obtained in a trial of the OX40 agonist ivuxolimab. The chain couples TRBV5-6 to TRBJ1-1, with D maybe TRBD1 (6 bases). CDR3 in DNA: TGTGCCAGCAGCTTAGGGGGTAATGAAGCTTTCTTT. Its translation is CASSLGGNEAFF.